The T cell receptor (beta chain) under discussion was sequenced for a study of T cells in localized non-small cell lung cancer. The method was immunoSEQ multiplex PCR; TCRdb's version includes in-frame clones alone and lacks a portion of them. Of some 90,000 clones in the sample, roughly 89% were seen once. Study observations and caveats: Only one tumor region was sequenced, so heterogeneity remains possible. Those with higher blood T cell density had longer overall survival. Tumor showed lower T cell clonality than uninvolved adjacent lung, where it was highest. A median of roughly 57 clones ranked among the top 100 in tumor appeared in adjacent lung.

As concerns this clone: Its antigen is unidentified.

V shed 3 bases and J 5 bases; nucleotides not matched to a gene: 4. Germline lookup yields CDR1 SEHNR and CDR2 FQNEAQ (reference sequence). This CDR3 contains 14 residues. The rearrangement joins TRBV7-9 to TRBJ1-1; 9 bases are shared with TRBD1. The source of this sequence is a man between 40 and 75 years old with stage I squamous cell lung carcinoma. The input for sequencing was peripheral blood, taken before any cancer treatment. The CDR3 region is CASSFGTGFTEAFF. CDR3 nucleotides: TGTGCCAGCAGCTTCGGGACAGGGTTTACTGAAGCTTTCTTT.